One T cell receptor beta chain is described in this entry. What it binds is not known. On the day of bone marrow donation, the related graft donor provided peripheral blood. This entry belongs to a study of T cells after posttransplantation cyclophosphamide. TCRdb keeps only in-frame clones here, not all; method: immunoSEQ multiplex PCR. Found here are tens of thousands of clones, about 93% of them singletons; the top ten hold approximately 2.7%. The study's findings and limits: Blood and skin or GI T cell repertoires showed limited TRB overlap. Recipient CMV seropositivity and CMV reactivation strongly tracked TRB clonality. Later blood repertoires were often dominated by clones from the donor CD8+ memory compartment.

Between the trimmed V and J ends, which lost 4 bases and 4 bases, there was a span of 6 bases. In germline, CDR1 is SGHRS, CDR2 YFSETQ. The CDR3 consists of 12 residues. This clonotype originated in a woman in her 30s in good health and a related stem cell transplant donor. The chain couples TRBV5-1 to TRBJ2-1, with D unresolved. Input material: PBMCs. CDR3 sequence reads: CASSRLYNEQFF. The CDR3 nucleotides are TGCGCCAGCAGCCGGTTGTACAATGAGCAGTTCTTC.